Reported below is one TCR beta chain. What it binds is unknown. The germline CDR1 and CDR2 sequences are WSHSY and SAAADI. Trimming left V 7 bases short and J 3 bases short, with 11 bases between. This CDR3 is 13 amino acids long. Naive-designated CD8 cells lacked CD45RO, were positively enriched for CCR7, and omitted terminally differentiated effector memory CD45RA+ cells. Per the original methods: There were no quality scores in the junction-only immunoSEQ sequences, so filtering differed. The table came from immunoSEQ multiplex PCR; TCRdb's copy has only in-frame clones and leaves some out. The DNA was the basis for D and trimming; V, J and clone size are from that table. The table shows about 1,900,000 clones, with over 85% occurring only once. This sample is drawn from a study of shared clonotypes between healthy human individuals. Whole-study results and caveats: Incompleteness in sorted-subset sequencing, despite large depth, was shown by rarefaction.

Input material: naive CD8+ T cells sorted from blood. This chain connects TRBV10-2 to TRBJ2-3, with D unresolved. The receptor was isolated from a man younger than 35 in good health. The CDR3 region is CASNEVGTDTQYF. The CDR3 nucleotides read TGCGCCAGCAACGAGGTGGGAACAGATACGCAGTATTTT.